Listed here are 28 T cell receptor beta chains from one sample, sequenced in a study of Ad26.COV2.S vaccination and SARS-CoV-2 variants. Treatment of the sample: about 20 received Ad26.COV2.S at low or high dose, single or two shots; about 5 received placebo; per-sample allocation not given. Collection of the samples took place on day 63 after the first injection of vaccine or placebo. Libraries were prepared by immunoSEQ multiplex PCR; TCRdb keeps only in-frame clonotypes and omits some of them. Of 300,000 to 450,000 clones in the sample, 70% to 90% were seen once. The sequences come from peripheral blood, collected in a trial of Ad26.COV2.S vaccine versus placebo. Receptors were obtained from a person aged 18-60 years who received the Ad26.COV2.S COVID-19 vaccine or a placebo.

This clone has just one count. Other DNA sequences from this sample encode an identical CDR3 as well. The chain has TRBV7-2 and TRBJ2-7; 7 nucleotides align to TRBD1. The CDR3 has 13 amino acids. V lost 5 bases, J lost 0 bases, and 1 base stayed unmatched. Germline V gene lookup returns CDR1 SGHTA and CDR2 FQGNSA. CDR3 nucleotide sequence: TGTGCCAGCAGCAGGGACAGCTCCTACGAGCAGTACTTC. The encoded protein is CASSRDSSYEQYF.

The sample holds one count of this clone. The chain links TRBV18 to TRBJ2-3; 15 positions agree with TRBD2. Germline CDR1 KGHSH, CDR2 LQKENI. The CDR3 is 16 amino acids. Trimming removed 6 bases from V and 6 bases from J; junction bases left unmatched: 7. Here the CDR3 reads CASSHGLAGGSDTQYF. The DNA for the CDR3 is TGTGCCAGCTCTCACGGACTAGCGGGAGGGTCTGATACGCAGTATTTT.

This clone has ten or more counts. The rearrangement uses TRBV10-3 and TRBJ2-1; D may be TRBD1 or TRBD2 (5 bases each). This CDR3 has 16 residues. The germline CDR1 and CDR2 sequences are ENHRY and SYGVKD. V shed 3 bases and J shed 0 bases, with 12 bases lying between them. The CDR3 loop reads CAISDLRDGSYNEQFF. CDR3 DNA sequence: TGTGCCATCAGTGACCTCCGGGACGGCTCCTACAATGAGCAGTTCTTC.

This rearrangement joins TRBV13 to TRBJ2-5, with a weak D call TRBD2 (6 bases). V gave up 8 bases and J gave up 7 bases, with 17 bases separating them. This CDR3 has 13 amino acids. Germline V lookup: CDR1 PRHDT, CDR2 FYEKMQ (reference sequence). In nucleotides, the CDR3 is TGTGCCAGCGGGCGAGCGGGCGTCCTGACCCAGTACTTC. As protein: CASGRAGVLTQYF.

The chain employs TRBV3-1 (or the pseudogene TRBV3-2) and TRBJ1-2; no clear D. This CDR3 has 14 amino acids. Per the germline V gene, CDR1 is LGHDT and CDR2 is YNNKEL (reference sequence). V was pared by 3 bases and J by 4 bases, with 12 bases between. This CDR3 is CASSQGSGSYGYTF. CDR3 in DNA: TGTGCCAGCAGCCAGGGGTCGGGCAGCTATGGCTACACCTTC.

The genes are TRBV6-5 and TRBJ1-1, with a tentative D call TRBD1 (5 bases). V lost 2 bases and J 0 bases, leaving 10 bases between the germline ends. The CDR3 consists of 15 residues. CDR1 and CDR2 (germline): MNHEY, SVGAGI. The CDR3 nucleotides are TGTGCCAGCAGTTACGGGCAGGGTCTGAACACTGAAGCTTTCTTT. It yields the protein CASSYGQGLNTEAFF.

J is TRBJ2-1 and V is TRBV9, with TRBD2 identical over 12 bases. The germline V gene has CDR1 SGDLS and CDR2 YYNGEE. The trim removed 4 bases at V and 7 bases at J, leaving 12 bases unmatched. CDR3 length: 17 residues. The CDR3 nucleotides read TGTGCCAGCAGCCGGCTAGCGGGAGGGCTCTACCCGAATGAGCAGTTCTTC. Amino acid sequence: CASSRLAGGLYPNEQFF.

The J gene is TRBJ2-7, the V gene TRBV4-1, with 10 nucleotides matching TRBD1. The CDR3 covers 16 residues. The V gene end was trimmed by 3 bases and the J gene end by 1 base; junction bases not matched to a gene: 6. Germline CDR1 is MGHRA and CDR2 is YSYEKL. The chain's CDR3 is CASSHPGQGLSYEQYF. The CDR3 DNA follows: TGCGCCAGCAGCCACCCGGGACAGGGGCTATCCTACGAGCAGTACTTC.

This clone was found a few times. Within the sample, other DNA sequences also encode this same CDR3. The genes are TRBV5-1 and TRBJ1-3; no reliable D call. V was pared by 4 bases and J by 4 bases, with 9 bases between. This CDR3 has 13 amino acids. Per the germline V gene, CDR1 is SGHRS and CDR2 is YFSETQ. The CDR3 region is CASSVGSGNTIYF. CDR3 DNA: TGCGCCAGCAGCGTGGGGAGCGGAAACACCATATATTTT. Based on the CDR3 plus reference TRBV5-1 and TRBJ1-3, the full variable domain is KAGVTQTPRYLIKTRGQQVTLSCSPISGHRSVSWYQQTPGQGLQFLFEYFSETQRNKGNFPGRFSGRQFSNSRSEMNVSTLELGDSALYLCASSVGSGNTIYFGEGSWLTVV.

The gene calls are TRBV11-2 and TRBJ1-2, with no clear D. V lost 4 bases to trimming and J lost 5 bases, with 17 bases between them. Germline loops: CDR1 SGHAT, CDR2 FQNNGV. CDR3 length: 15 amino acids. The DNA for the CDR3 is TGTGCCAGCAGCTCCCTGGGAGAGCCTGAGTATGGCTACACCTTC. Its translation is CASSSLGEPEYGYTF.

The chain combines TRBV4-1 with TRBJ2-1; D remains ambiguous. CDR1 MGHRA and CDR2 YSYEKL come from the germline V gene. The V gene lost 2 bases and the J gene lost 4 bases, with 9 bases spanning the gap. The CDR3 length is 14 residues. The CDR3 bases are TGCGCCAGCAGCCAACCCCTCGGATACAATGAGCAGTTCTTC. Its protein product is CASSQPLGYNEQFF.

The chain combines TRBV4-3 with TRBJ2-1, with 9 bases matching TRBD2. Per the germline V gene, CDR1 is LGHNA and CDR2 is YSLEER. The CDR3 covers 16 residues. V shed 2 bases, J shed 7 bases, and the junction held 9 bases outside the gene matches. Here the CDR3 DNA reads TGCGCCAGCAGCCAATTAGCTAGCGGGGTGCCGAATGAGCAGTTCTTC. The encoded protein is CASSQLASGVPNEQFF.

A few counts support this clone. The chain carries TRBV4-1 and TRBJ1-2; 7 bases align to TRBD1. The CDR3 runs to 16 residues. In germline, CDR1 is MGHRA, CDR2 YSYEKL. J gave up 0 bases and V 1 base, and 5 bases lay outside the gene matches. The CDR3 loop is CASSQAQGTANYGYTF. CDR3 in DNA: TGCGCCAGCAGCCAAGCCCAGGGGACAGCTAACTATGGCTACACCTTC.

The chain recombines TRBV6-1 with TRBJ2-7; maybe TRBD1 (6 bases). The CDR3 runs 13 residues. V lost 7 bases, J lost 3 bases, and 13 bases lay in between. The germline gives CDR1 MNHNS, CDR2 SASEGT. CDR3 sequence reads: CASNPGQNYEQYF. In DNA form, the CDR3 reads TGTGCCAGCAACCCGGGACAAAACTACGAGCAGTACTTC.

This clone was observed once. The chain is built from TRBV7-6 and TRBJ2-1; weak D call: TRBD2 (6 bases). Germline V gene sequence: CDR1 SGHVS, CDR2 FNYEAQ. The CDR3 loop spans 17 amino acids. With 5 bases removed from V and 0 bases from J, the gap between germline ends came to 17 bases. The CDR3 region is CASSRYIAGNSYNEQFF. The CDR3 nucleotides read TGTGCCAGCAGCCGCTACATTGCGGGGAACTCCTACAATGAGCAGTTCTTC.

For the CDR3, the DNA is TGTGCCAGCAGCCAAGAAGGAAGGGTCTCTGGGGCCAACGTCCTGACTTTC. It specifies CASSQEGRVSGANVLTF. V gene TRBV14 combines with J gene TRBJ2-6; D not certain. This CDR3 contains 17 residues. CDR1 and CDR2 from the germline V gene are SGHDN and FVKESK. Trimming stripped 0 bases from V and 0 bases from J, with 9 bases between.

The CDR3 is CAWSESGGTEAFF. The CDR3 region has the DNA TGTGCCTGGAGTGAGTCAGGGGGCACTGAAGCTTTCTTT. V gene TRBV30 combines with J gene TRBJ1-1; 7 bases fit TRBD1. Trimming cost V 1 base and J 4 bases; bases outside gene matches: 3. The germline V gene encodes CDR1 GTSNPN and CDR2 SVGIG (reference sequence). The CDR3 runs 13 residues.

This clone was recorded only once. The chain couples TRBV24-1 to TRBJ1-2; the match to TRBD1 covers 7 bases. Germline CDR1 is KGHDR and CDR2 is SFDVKD. The CDR3 length is 13 residues. V lost 6 bases and J lost 1; bases outside the gene matches: 1. The CDR3 DNA reads as TGTGCCACCAGTCAGGGGGATAACTATGGCTACACCTTC. As protein: CATSQGDNYGYTF.

V usage is TRBV9 and J usage is TRBJ2-5; no firm D call. The CDR3 has 12 residues. V gave up 1 base and J gave up 5 bases, with 6 bases separating them. Germline values: CDR1 SGDLS, CDR2 YYNGEE. CDR3 nucleotides: TGTGCCAGCAGCGTACACGGGGAGACCCAGTACTTC. Protein product: CASSVHGETQYF.

This rearrangement joins TRBV19 to TRBJ1-2; a weak D match, TRBD1 (6 bases). CDR3 length: 15 residues. Germline CDR1 is LNHDA and CDR2 is SQIVND (reference sequence). Trimming removed 3 bases at V and 1 base at J, with 12 bases between. The DNA of the CDR3 is TGTGCCAGTAGTATTCGAAGAGGGGGTAACTATGGCTACACCTTC. As protein: CASSIRRGGNYGYTF.

The chain links TRBV3-1 (or the pseudogene TRBV3-2) to TRBJ1-5; the D is unclear. From germline, CDR1 is LGHDT and CDR2 YNNKEL (reference sequence). The V gene lost 0 bases and the J gene lost 2 bases, with 5 bases spanning the gap. The CDR3 is made up of 14 amino acids. CDR3 DNA: TGTGCCAGCAGCCAAGATGGTGGCAATCAGCCCCAGCATTTT. This encodes CASSQDGGNQPQHF.

This rearrangement joins TRBV11-2 to TRBJ2-1; D gene ambiguous. Between the trimmed V and J ends, which lost 2 bases and 0 bases, there was a span of 11 bases. The CDR3 is made up of 16 amino acids. Germline V gene sequence: CDR1 SGHAT, CDR2 FQNNGV. CDR3 residues: CASSLLLESSYNEQFF. The CDR3 DNA reads TGTGCCAGCAGCTTACTTCTGGAGAGCTCCTACAATGAGCAGTTCTTC.

This sequence joins TRBV28 and TRBJ1-4, with D unclear. The CDR3 covers 14 residues. The germline V gene encodes CDR1 MDHEN and CDR2 SYDVKM. V was clipped by 2 bases and J by 0 bases, with 4 bases between them. The CDR3 coding sequence is TGTGCCAGCAGTTTACCGGCAACTAATGAAAAACTGTTTTTT. Translated, it gives CASSLPATNEKLFF.

The V and J genes are TRBV30 and TRBJ2-7, with D unresolved. This CDR3 has 13 amino acids. Germline V gives CDR1 GTSNPN, CDR2 SVGIG (reference sequence). V was cut by 4 bases and J by 5 bases, with 15 bases left in between. This chain's CDR3 is CAWTLAGRDEQYF. The CDR3 coding sequence is TGTGCCTGGACCTTAGCCGGACGGGACGAGCAGTACTTC.

This chain uses TRBV27 with TRBJ2-5; TRBD1 matches at 11 bases. The CDR3 spans 16 residues. Germline values: CDR1 MNHEY, CDR2 SMNVEV (reference sequence). Trimming at V came to 5 bases and at J to 5 bases, leaving 10 bases not matched to a gene. CDR3 sequence reads: CASSGQGARWWETQYF. The CDR3 nucleotides read TGTGCCAGCAGTGGACAGGGGGCGAGGTGGTGGGAGACCCAGTACTTC.

This chain uses TRBV3-1 (or the pseudogene TRBV3-2) with TRBJ1-6, with 10 nucleotides matching TRBD1. Trimming at V came to 4 bases and at J to 10 bases, leaving 10 bases not matched to a gene. From germline, CDR1 is LGHDT and CDR2 YNNKEL (reference sequence). This CDR3 has 16 residues. The CDR3 region is CASSPGGDRGRSPLHF. The CDR3 coding sequence is TGTGCCAGCAGCCCAGGCGGGGACAGGGGACGATCACCCCTCCACTTT.

This clone was seen once. The rearrangement joins TRBV7-2 to TRBJ2-6; 8 bases align to TRBD2. The CDR3 consists of 16 residues. J gave up 5 bases and V 3 bases, and 6 bases lay outside the gene matches. CDR1 and CDR2 from the germline V gene are SGHTA and FQGNSA. Here the CDR3 reads CASSFSTSGWANVLTF. The CDR3 nucleotides are TGTGCCAGCAGCTTCAGTACTAGCGGCTGGGCCAACGTCCTGACTTTC. Using reference TRBV7-2 and TRBJ2-6 for the parts outside the CDR3, the full variable domain is GAGVSQSPSNKVTEKGKDVELRCDPISGHTALYWYRQSLGQGLEFLIYFQGNSAPDKSGLPSDRFSAERTGGSVSTLTIQRTQQEDSAVYLCASSFSTSGWANVLTFGAGSRLTVL.

This clone was detected many times. The rearrangement uses TRBV5-1 and TRBJ2-7; D is perhaps TRBD1 (5 bases). The ends were cut back, 3 bases at V and 4 bases at J, with 17 bases in the middle. CDR3 length: 15 residues. CDR1 is SGHRS, CDR2 YFSETQ, per germline. This CDR3 is CASSYSGVTVYEQYF. Here the CDR3 DNA reads TGCGCCAGCAGCTATTCAGGTGTGACAGTATACGAGCAGTACTTC. Combining the CDR3 with reference TRBV5-1 and TRBJ2-7 gives the whole variable domain KAGVTQTPRYLIKTRGQQVTLSCSPISGHRSVSWYQQTPGQGLQFLFEYFSETQRNKGNFPGRFSGRQFSNSRSEMNVSTLELGDSALYLCASSYSGVTVYEQYFGPGTRLTVT.